This record looks at one TCR beta chain sequence and its context. Its antigen remains unknown. The data stem from a study of beta chain features in type 1 diabetes. The authors reverse transcribed all of the isolated RNA, so sequencing captured expressed TCRB transcripts. TCRdb's table, derived via immunoSEQ multiplex PCR, lists solely in-frame clones and lacks some. The data hold about 170,000 clones, with less than 9.5% observed a single time. Per the germline V gene, CDR1 is SEHNR and CDR2 is FQNEAQ (reference sequence). The CDR3 sequence is 14 residues long. V shed 5 bases, J shed 3 bases, and the junction held 5 bases outside the gene matches. Findings of the study overall: Among patients with Type 1 diabetes, TCRB CDR3s were moderately but significantly shorter in every one of the four CD4+ subsets.

The V and J genes are TRBV7-9 and TRBJ2-7; 9 bases align to TRBD1. Sequencing input: central memory CD4+ T cells from blood. This TCR was sampled from a woman in her thirties or forties with type 1 diabetes. The CDR3 DNA reads TGTGCCAGCAGCACGACAGGGGGTCACTACGAGCAGTACTTC. Translation gives CASSTTGGHYEQYF.